The next 30 T cell receptor beta chains were all read from a single sample in a study of T cell responses to AZD1222 COVID-19 vaccine. The repertoire was sequenced with immunoSEQ multiplex PCR; TCRdb's copy has only in-frame clones and lacks some. The repertoire holds more than 20,000 clones, around 86% seen once, with around a third in the top ten. Sequenced material: peripheral blood, taken 28 days after the second AZD1222 dose. These receptors were taken from an adult who received the AZD1222 COVID-19 vaccine.

This clone has a handful of counts. The genes are TRBV19 and TRBJ1-3, with 10 nucleotides matching TRBD1. CDR1 is LNHDA, CDR2 SQIVND, per germline (reference sequence). Losses at the gene ends were 8 bases for V and 2 bases for J; bases not matched to a gene: 6. CDR3 length equals 15 residues. This CDR3 reads CASYAGTGAGNTIYF. CDR3 bases: TGTGCCAGTTACGCCGGGACAGGGGCTGGAAACACCATATATTTT.

The chain links TRBV11-1 to TRBJ2-5, with D unclear. The CDR3 has 12 residues. Germline lookup yields CDR1 SGHAT and CDR2 FQDESV (reference sequence). The V gene lost 6 bases and the J gene lost 2 bases, with 7 bases spanning the gap. In nucleotides, the CDR3 is TGTGCCAGCAGTAGGGCACAAGAGACCCAGTACTTC. It encodes CASSRAQETQYF.

The chain couples TRBV28 to TRBJ1-2, with TRBD1 matching over 7 bases. J lost 7 bases, V lost 7 bases, and 15 bases had no gene match. This CDR3 has 15 residues. Germline assignment: CDR1 MDHEN and CDR2 SYDVKM. The CDR3 loop reads CASMRGRRSSGGYTF. The CDR3 nucleotides are TGTGCCAGCATGAGGGGGCGCCGGAGCAGTGGTGGCTACACCTTC.

The V and J genes are TRBV12-3 or TRBV12-4 and TRBJ2-7; tentative D call: TRBD1 (5 bases). This CDR3 region has 12 residues. V was clipped by 3 bases and J by 5 bases, with 8 bases between them. The CDR3 DNA is TGTGCCAGCAGTTTTAGGGGTCACGAGCAGTACTTC. Protein: CASSFRGHEQYF.

This clone appeared a single time. The V call is TRBV7-6, the J call TRBJ1-2; D uncertain. Per germline, CDR1 SGHVS and CDR2 FNYEAQ. The CDR3 spans 15 residues. Trimming took 2 bases from V and 2 from J, leaving 12 bases between them. The CDR3 region is CASSLTTDLNYGYTF. The CDR3 DNA sequence: TGTGCCAGCAGCTTAACCACAGACTTGAACTATGGCTACACCTTC.

This sequence joins TRBV3-1 (or the pseudogene TRBV3-2) and TRBJ2-3; D perhaps matches TRBD1 (7 bases). V lost 2 bases and J 4 bases, leaving 13 bases between the germline ends. This CDR3 is 15 amino acids long. Germline V gives CDR1 LGHDT, CDR2 YNNKEL (reference sequence). In DNA form, the CDR3 reads TGTGCCAGCAGCCAAAGACTAGGGGGCCCAGATACGCAGTATTTT. It specifies CASSQRLGGPDTQYF.

V usage is TRBV30 and J usage is TRBJ1-1, with TRBD1 matching over 7 bases. The V gene's germline CDR1 is GTSNPN and CDR2 SVGIG (reference sequence). The trim removed 5 bases at V and 3 bases at J, leaving 6 bases unmatched. This CDR3 comprises 13 residues. CDR3 DNA: TGTGCCTGGCTCGGGACAGCCTACACTGAAGCTTTCTTT. This encodes CAWLGTAYTEAFF.

The gene calls are TRBV2 and TRBJ2-7; D is tentatively TRBD1 or TRBD2 (5 bases each). The germline V gene encodes CDR1 SNHLY and CDR2 FYNNEI. This CDR3 comprises 14 residues. V lost 7 bases, J lost 6 bases, and 19 bases lay in between. The CDR3 sequence is CASTRQPGWGEQYF. For the CDR3, the DNA is TGTGCCAGCACCCGACAGCCGGGGTGGGGCGAGCAGTACTTC.

This clone was counted once. The V gene is TRBV11-2, the J gene TRBJ2-1, with 7 bases matching TRBD2. The CDR3 sequence is 15 residues long. CDR1 SGHAT and CDR2 FQNNGV come from the germline V gene. Trimming at V came to 5 bases and at J to 4 bases, leaving 8 bases not matched to a gene. The CDR3 protein is CASSPIPSGYNEQFF. The CDR3 coding sequence is TGTGCCAGCAGCCCCATTCCTAGCGGTTACAATGAGCAGTTCTTC.

A single count supports this clone. The gene calls are TRBV9 and TRBJ2-2; D is perhaps TRBD2 (7 bases). V dropped 7 bases and J dropped 4 bases, with 14 bases sitting between them. The CDR3 loop spans 14 amino acids. The germline gives CDR1 SGDLS, CDR2 YYNGEE. The DNA for the CDR3 is TGTGCCAGCTTGGGGGGGCCGGGCACCGGGGAGCTGTTTTTT. Residues: CASLGGPGTGELFF.

The chain recombines TRBV28 with TRBJ1-1; no definite D call. Germline loops: CDR1 MDHEN, CDR2 SYDVKM. Trimming stripped 5 bases from V and 5 bases from J, with 9 bases between. This CDR3 has 12 amino acids. The CDR3 spells CASSKQRTEAFF. CDR3 nucleotides: TGTGCCAGCAGTAAACAGAGGACTGAAGCTTTCTTT.

The V and J genes are TRBV28 and TRBJ2-2, with D possibly being TRBD1 or TRBD2 (5 bases each). Looked up from germline, CDR1 is MDHEN and CDR2 is SYDVKM. The CDR3 runs 18 residues. Trimming left V 3 bases short and J 3 bases short, with 20 bases between. CDR3 region: CASSFGSWGTLDTGELFF. The CDR3 DNA is TGTGCCAGCAGTTTTGGTAGTTGGGGGACCCTAGACACCGGGGAGCTGTTTTTT.

This chain links TRBV28 with TRBJ2-1; 14 positions match TRBD2. J was trimmed by 8 bases and V by 8 bases; bases with no gene match: 8. The germline CDR1 and CDR2 sequences are MDHEN and SYDVKM. The CDR3 contains 15 residues. CDR3 DNA: TGTGCCAGCGGGACTAGCGGGGGTCCCCGGTATGAGCAGTTCTTC. Translation gives CASGTSGGPRYEQFF.

The chain links TRBV6-1 to TRBJ1-1; 8 bases agree with TRBD1. CDR3 length: 16 residues. Looked up from germline, CDR1 is MNHNS and CDR2 is SASEGT. V trimming: 1 base; J trimming: 5 bases; junction bases outside the gene matches: 9. The DNA for the CDR3 is TGTGCCAGCAGTGAAGTGGCAGGGGGCGTAAGGACTGAAGCTTTCTTT. This translates into CASSEVAGGVRTEAFF.

V usage is TRBV2 and J usage is TRBJ2-7, with D perhaps being TRBD1 or TRBD2 (5 bases each). Trimming shortened V by 5 bases and J by 9 bases, and 14 bases separated the two germline ends. From germline, CDR1 is SNHLY and CDR2 FYNNEI. This CDR3 has 12 amino acids. CDR3 amino acids: CASSYDRGRQYF. The CDR3 DNA is TGTGCCAGCAGTTACGACCGGGGACGGCAGTACTTC.

The sample holds one count of this clone. The chain carries TRBV7-9 and TRBJ1-6; D is perhaps TRBD1 (6 bases). The CDR3 extends over 15 amino acids. V was trimmed by 5 bases and J by 10 bases, leaving 18 bases between them. Germline V CDR1 and CDR2: SEHNR, FQNEAQ (reference sequence). CDR3 DNA: TGTGCCAGCAGCCCATCCTCCGTGGGGACATCACCCCTCCACTTT. As protein: CASSPSSVGTSPLHF. Filled out from reference TRBV7-9 and TRBJ1-6, the complete variable domain reads DTGVSQNPRHKITKRGQNVTFRCDPISEHNRLYWYRQTLGQGPEFLTYFQNEAQLEKSRLLSDRFSAERPKGSFSTLEIQRTEQGDSAMYLCASSPSSVGTSPLHFGNGTRLTVT.

The chain employs TRBV5-5 and TRBJ2-7; weak D call: TRBD2 (5 bases). The V end lost 4 bases, the J end lost 2 bases, and 19 bases lay between the germline ends. Per germline, CDR1 SGHKS and CDR2 YYEKEE (reference sequence). CDR3 length: 16 residues. The CDR3 loop reads CASSPRVGSLTYEQYF. CDR3 DNA sequence: TGTGCCAGCAGCCCGAGGGTGGGTTCTCTGACCTACGAGCAGTACTTC.

The genes are TRBV30 and TRBJ1-6; D perhaps matches TRBD1 (5 bases). Trimming removed 0 bases from V and 4 bases from J, with 13 bases in between. The CDR3 is 16 amino acids. CDR1 is GTSNPN and CDR2 is SVGIG in the germline V gene (reference sequence). Here the CDR3 DNA reads TGTGCCTGGAGTGTAGGAGGGGCCAGTTATAATTCACCCCTCCACTTT. It translates to CAWSVGGASYNSPLHF.

V usage is TRBV7-5 and J usage is TRBJ2-5; TRBD1 is the table's D call, not checked against the DNA. TRBV7-5 is noted as a pseudogene. CDR3 length: 15 residues. The CDR3 nucleotides are TGTGCCAGAAGCTTAGGCGTGGACAGGGTAGGGACCCAGTACTTC. Translating gives CARSLGVDRVGTQYF.

The chain uses TRBV9 and TRBJ2-1, with 7 bases that match TRBD2. J gave up 3 bases and V 4 bases, and 10 bases lay outside the gene matches. The germline CDR1 and CDR2 sequences are SGDLS and YYNGEE. This CDR3 is built from 16 residues. The CDR3 sequence: CASSPVAAGIYNEQFF. The DNA for the CDR3 is TGTGCCAGCAGCCCAGTGGCAGCGGGAATCTACAATGAGCAGTTCTTC.

This chain connects TRBV3-1 (or the pseudogene TRBV3-2) to TRBJ2-1, with D perhaps TRBD1 (5 bases). CDR3 length: 16 residues. CDR1 is LGHDT, CDR2 YNNKEL, per germline (reference sequence). Between the trimmed V and J ends, which lost 0 bases and 4 bases, there was a span of 13 bases. The CDR3 sequence is CASSQDRRQRYNEQFF. The DNA for the CDR3 is TGTGCCAGCAGCCAAGATCGTCGACAGAGATACAATGAGCAGTTCTTC.

This chain connects TRBV5-5 to TRBJ2-7; tentative D call: TRBD1 (5 bases). The CDR3 loop spans 14 amino acids. Germline assignment: CDR1 SGHKS and CDR2 YYEKEE (reference sequence). V gave up 0 bases and J gave up 2 bases, with 9 bases separating them. The CDR3 region is CASSLEDITYEQYF. The DNA for the CDR3 is TGTGCCAGCAGCTTGGAGGACATAACCTACGAGCAGTACTTC.

V and J are TRBV7-6 and TRBJ2-3; 7 positions match TRBD2. Germline CDR1 SGHVS, CDR2 FNYEAQ. With V trimmed by 7 bases and J by 3 bases, 10 bases remained unmatched. The CDR3 is 15 residues long. The CDR3 nucleotides read TGTGCCAGCACCCAACGGACTAGTAGTACAGATACGCAGTATTTT. This gives the protein CASTQRTSSTDTQYF.

The chain couples TRBV5-1 to TRBJ2-3, with D possibly being TRBD2 (7 bases). Germline V lookup: CDR1 SGHRS, CDR2 YFSETQ. The CDR3 totals 15 residues. V gave up 0 bases and J gave up 4 bases, with 12 bases separating them. Written as DNA, the CDR3 is TGCGCCAGCAGCTTGGGGCAGGGGAGGGCAGATACGCAGTATTTT. Its protein is CASSLGQGRADTQYF.

The chain is built from TRBV9 and TRBJ2-2; 14 bases are shared with TRBD2. CDR1 and CDR2 from the germline V gene are SGDLS and YYNGEE. V lost 8 bases to trimming and J lost 7 bases; unmatched junction nucleotides: 13. CDR3 length equals 17 residues. The CDR3 is CASPSGTSGSWGGELFF. The CDR3 DNA follows: TGTGCCAGTCCCTCCGGGACTAGCGGGAGTTGGGGCGGGGAGCTGTTTTTT.

The chain combines TRBV5-4 with TRBJ2-4, with 7 bases that match TRBD1. The length of the CDR3 is 15 residues. J gave up 6 bases and V 0 bases, and 6 bases lay outside the gene matches. In germline, CDR1 is SGHNT, CDR2 YYREEE (reference sequence). CDR3 DNA: TGTGCCAGCAGCTTGGGGGGACAGATGGGAAACATTCAGTACTTC. Protein: CASSLGGQMGNIQYF.

The chain joins TRBV6-6 to TRBJ2-1, with D maybe TRBD2 (6 bases). Trimming removed 8 bases from V and 6 bases from J, with 11 bases in between. CDR1 and CDR2 (germline): MNHNY, SVGAGI (reference sequence). The CDR3 is 12 amino acids. For the CDR3, the DNA is TGTGCCAGCTTCGGGACTCTCAATGAGCAGTTCTTC. Translated: CASFGTLNEQFF.

This clone was counted once. The V and J genes are TRBV7-3 and TRBJ2-5, with TRBD1 matching over 8 bases. Trimming cost V 3 bases and J 4 bases; bases outside gene matches: 4. CDR3 length equals 14 residues. Germline V gene lookup returns CDR1 SGHTA and CDR2 FQGTGA. CDR3 in amino acids: CASSFAGGGETQYF. The CDR3 DNA reads TGTGCCAGCAGCTTCGCAGGGGGCGGAGAGACCCAGTACTTC.

The V and J genes are TRBV19 and TRBJ2-7; 7 bases are shared with TRBD1. Germline V gives CDR1 LNHDA, CDR2 SQIVND (reference sequence). CDR3 length: 13 amino acids. The V segment lost 6 bases and the J segment 2 bases; nucleotides outside the gene matches: 4. The CDR3 DNA reads TGTGCCAGTAGAGGAGACAGGGCCTACGAGCAGTACTTC. Translating gives CASRGDRAYEQYF. Using reference TRBV19 and TRBJ2-7 for the parts outside the CDR3, the full variable domain is DGGITQSPKYLFRKEGQNVTLSCEQNLNHDAMYWYRQDPGQGLRLIYYSQIVNDFQKGDIAEGYSVSREKKESFPLTVTSAQKNPTAFYLCASRGDRAYEQYFGPGTRLTVT.

This clone was seen a single time. V is TRBV15 and J is TRBJ2-7; TRBD1 matches at 7 bases. The V gene's germline CDR1 is LNHNV and CDR2 YYDKDF (reference sequence). V lost 1 base and J lost 2; bases outside the gene matches: 2. CDR3 length: 14 residues. CDR3 region: CATSRGTGPYEQYF. DNA of the CDR3: TGTGCCACCAGCAGAGGGACAGGTCCCTACGAGCAGTACTTC.